The 5 T cell receptor beta chains below come from one sample, sequenced in a study of T cell clonotyping in hematopoietic cell transplantation. Repertoires were generated with immunoSEQ multiplex PCR, while TCRdb's copy carries only in-frame clones and drops some. The table lists approximately 41,000 clones, 85% of them singletons. Time point of the sample: recipient sample about 28 days before transplant, after cytoreduction. The sequences come from peripheral blood mononuclear cells, collected before stem cell transplant. The receptors were gathered from a man in his fifties or sixties with acute myeloid leukemia. Some clones in this sample may be carry-over from other donors' samples.

The chain uses TRBV25-1 and TRBJ2-4; 10 nucleotides align to TRBD2. Looked up from germline, CDR1 is MGHDK and CDR2 is SYGVNS. There are 15 residues in the CDR3. The V segment lost 0 bases and the J segment 9 bases; nucleotides outside the gene matches: 5. The CDR3 sequence: CASSEYLAGAGIQYF. CDR3 coding DNA: TGTGCCAGCAGTGAATACCTAGCGGGGGCCGGCATTCAGTACTTC.

This CDR3 is CASSLDHRAGQPQHF. The CDR3 DNA sequence: TGTGCCAGCAGCTTAGATCACAGGGCGGGTCAGCCCCAGCATTTT. The rearrangement uses TRBV7-2 and TRBJ1-5, with a possible D match to TRBD1 (6 bases). Germline V gives CDR1 SGHTA, CDR2 FQGNSA. The CDR3 has 15 residues. The V end lost 1 base, the J end lost 6 bases, and 13 bases lay between the germline ends.

The chain employs TRBV6-6 and TRBJ1-6; D not resolved. CDR3 length equals 15 residues. V shed 7 bases and J shed 7 bases, with 17 bases lying between them. Germline CDR1 is MNHNY and CDR2 is SVGAGI (reference sequence). The CDR3 bases are TGTGCCAGCATTGAGACATCCAGTAAGAATTCACCCCTCCACTTT. It translates to CASIETSSKNSPLHF.

The chain joins TRBV29-1 to TRBJ1-1; unclear D gene. The CDR3 has 13 residues. Germline-derived CDR1 and CDR2 are SQVTM and ANQGSEA. V lost 3 bases to trimming and J lost 1 base, with 9 bases between them. The CDR3 region is CSVDWASNTEAFF. In DNA form, the CDR3 reads TGCAGCGTTGATTGGGCGTCGAACACTGAAGCTTTCTTT.

The chain employs TRBV29-1 and TRBJ2-3; D remains unclear. Germline assignment: CDR1 SQVTM and CDR2 ANQGSEA. Deletions cut 3 bases from V and 2 bases from J, with 9 bases between. CDR3 length equals 13 residues. The CDR3 DNA is TGCAGCGTTGAGGGCATAGACACAGATACGCAGTATTTT. This codes for CSVEGIDTDTQYF.